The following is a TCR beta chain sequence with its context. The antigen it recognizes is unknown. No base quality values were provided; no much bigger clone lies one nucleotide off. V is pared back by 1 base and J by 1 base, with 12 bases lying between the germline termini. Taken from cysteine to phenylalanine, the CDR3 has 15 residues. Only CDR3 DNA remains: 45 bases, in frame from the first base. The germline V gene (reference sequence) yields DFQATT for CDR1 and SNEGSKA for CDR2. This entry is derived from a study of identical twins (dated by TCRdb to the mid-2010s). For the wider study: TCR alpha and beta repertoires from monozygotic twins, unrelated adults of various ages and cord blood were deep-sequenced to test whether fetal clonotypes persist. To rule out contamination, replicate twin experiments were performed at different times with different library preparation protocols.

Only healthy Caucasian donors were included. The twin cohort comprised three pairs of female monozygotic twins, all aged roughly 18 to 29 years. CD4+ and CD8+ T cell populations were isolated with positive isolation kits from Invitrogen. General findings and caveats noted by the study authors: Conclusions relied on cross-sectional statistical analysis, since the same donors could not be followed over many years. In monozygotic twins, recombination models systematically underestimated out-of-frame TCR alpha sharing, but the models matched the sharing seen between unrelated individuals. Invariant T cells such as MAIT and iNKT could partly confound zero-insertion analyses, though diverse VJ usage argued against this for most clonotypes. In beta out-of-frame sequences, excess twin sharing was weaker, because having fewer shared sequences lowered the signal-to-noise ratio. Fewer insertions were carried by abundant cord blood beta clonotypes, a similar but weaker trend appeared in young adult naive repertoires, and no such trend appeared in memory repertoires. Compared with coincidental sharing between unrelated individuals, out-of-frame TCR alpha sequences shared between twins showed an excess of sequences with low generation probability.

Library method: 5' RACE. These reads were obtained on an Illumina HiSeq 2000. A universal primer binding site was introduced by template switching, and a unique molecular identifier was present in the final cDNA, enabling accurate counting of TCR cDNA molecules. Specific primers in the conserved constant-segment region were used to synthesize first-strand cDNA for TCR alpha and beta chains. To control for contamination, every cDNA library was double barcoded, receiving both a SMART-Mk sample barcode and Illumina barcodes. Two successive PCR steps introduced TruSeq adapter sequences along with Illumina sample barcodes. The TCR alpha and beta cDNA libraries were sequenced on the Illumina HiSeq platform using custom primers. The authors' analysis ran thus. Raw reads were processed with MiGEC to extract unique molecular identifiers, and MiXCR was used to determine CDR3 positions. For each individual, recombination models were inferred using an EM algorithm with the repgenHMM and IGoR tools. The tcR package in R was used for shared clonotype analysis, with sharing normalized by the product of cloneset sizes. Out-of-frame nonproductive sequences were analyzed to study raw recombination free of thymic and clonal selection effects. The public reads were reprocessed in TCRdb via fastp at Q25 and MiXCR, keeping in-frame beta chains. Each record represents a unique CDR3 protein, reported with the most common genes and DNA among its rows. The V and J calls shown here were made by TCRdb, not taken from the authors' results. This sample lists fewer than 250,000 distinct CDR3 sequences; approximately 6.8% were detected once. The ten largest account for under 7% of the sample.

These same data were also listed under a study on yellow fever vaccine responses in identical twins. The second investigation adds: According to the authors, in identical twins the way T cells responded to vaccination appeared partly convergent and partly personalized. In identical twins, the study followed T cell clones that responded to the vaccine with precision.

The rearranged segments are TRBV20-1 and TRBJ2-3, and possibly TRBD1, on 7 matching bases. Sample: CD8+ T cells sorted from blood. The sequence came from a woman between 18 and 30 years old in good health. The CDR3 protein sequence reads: CSARVGGTGTDTQYF. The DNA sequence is TGCAGTGCTAGAGTTGGAGGGACAGGCACAGATACGCAGTATTTT.